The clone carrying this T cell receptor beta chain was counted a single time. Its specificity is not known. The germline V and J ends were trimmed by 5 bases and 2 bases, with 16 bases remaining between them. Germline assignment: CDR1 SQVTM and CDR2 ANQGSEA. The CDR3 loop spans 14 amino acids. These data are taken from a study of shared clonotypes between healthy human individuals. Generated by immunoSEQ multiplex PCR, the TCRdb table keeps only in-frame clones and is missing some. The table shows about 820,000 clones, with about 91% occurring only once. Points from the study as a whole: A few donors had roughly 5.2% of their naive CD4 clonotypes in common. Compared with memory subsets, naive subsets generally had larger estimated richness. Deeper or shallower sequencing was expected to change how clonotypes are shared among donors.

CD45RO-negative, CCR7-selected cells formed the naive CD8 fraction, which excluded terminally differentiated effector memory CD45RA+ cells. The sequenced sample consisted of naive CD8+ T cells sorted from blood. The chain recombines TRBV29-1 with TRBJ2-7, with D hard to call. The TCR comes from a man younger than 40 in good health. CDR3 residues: CSVLPSDHAYEQYF. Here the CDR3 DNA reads TGCAGCGTTCTGCCCTCGGATCACGCCTACGAGCAGTACTTC.